This T cell receptor (beta chain) was profiled in a study of blood T cell repertoires in COVID-19. The wider study: Acute-phase and convalescent COVID-19 samples originated in the United States, Italy and Spain.

The authors' processing: Estimation of nucleated cell counts was performed using reference gene primer amplification. The protocol was immunoSEQ multiplex PCR, while the TCRdb copy is restricted to in-frame clones and leaves out a portion. V, J and clone size reflect that table, while D and trimming were determined from the DNA. The sample includes about 45,000 clones, just under 70% of them seen just once. Trimming cost V 1 base and J 1 base, with 7 bases left between them. The CDR3 sequence is 14 residues long. Germline values: CDR1 MDHEN, CDR2 SYDVKM. The sample comprised peripheral blood. The chain has TRBV28 and TRBJ1-1; D call uncertain. This sequence originates from a man older than 75 with acute or convalescent COVID-19. CDR3 loop: CASSLLGENTEAFF. The CDR3 DNA reads TGTGCCAGCAGTTTATTGGGAGAGAACACTGAAGCTTTCTTT.